The 10 T cell receptor beta chains in this list originate from one sample, sequenced in a study of CD8 T cells in ankylosing spondylitis. TCRdb re-called the 5' RACE reads through MiXCR, storing one row per CDR3 protein. The table has nearly 350,000 distinct CDR3 sequences, roughly 14% seen once; the top ten hold approximately 1.1%. Source material: blood, either unsorted or a sorted T cell fraction (not recorded which). These receptors were collected from a male donor with ankylosing spondylitis or in good health (not recorded which).

This rearrangement joins TRBV4-1 to TRBJ2-2; tentatively, D is TRBD1 (6 bases). V was shortened by 0 bases and J by 5 bases, with 13 bases between the two germline ends. CDR3 length: 16 amino acids. Germline V gene sequence: CDR1 MGHRA, CDR2 YSYEKL. In DNA form, the CDR3 reads TGCGCCAGCAGCCAAGAGACACAGGGAAGGACCGGGGAGCTGTTTTTT. It encodes CASSQETQGRTGELFF.

The chain employs TRBV12-3 or TRBV12-4 and TRBJ1-2, with TRBD1 as a possible D gene (6 bases). The CDR3 covers 13 residues. Trimming removed 8 bases at V and 6 bases at J, with 16 bases between. The CDR3, as DNA: TGTGCCAGCGCCGGGGGGGGGCTAGATGGCTACACCTTC. Protein sequence: CASAGGGLDGYTF.

The V call is TRBV7-2, the J call TRBJ2-2, with a tentative D call TRBD2 (6 bases). Germline V CDR1 and CDR2: SGHTA, FQGNSA. The V gene lost 5 bases and the J gene lost 5 bases, with 15 bases spanning the gap. CDR3 length: 15 amino acids. The CDR3 DNA follows: TGTGCCAGCAGCCCCCGTGGGACTCTGACCGGGGAGCTGTTTTTT. Protein product: CASSPRGTLTGELFF.

This clonotype has only a few counts. This sequence joins TRBV6-5 and TRBJ2-2; no definite D call. CDR1 and CDR2 from the germline V gene are MNHEY and SVGAGI. The ends were cut back, 4 bases at V and 0 bases at J, with 12 bases in the middle. CDR3 size: 16 residues. The CDR3 coding sequence is TGTGCCAGCAGTTCGCCAACCCCGTCGAACACCGGGGAGCTGTTTTTT. Its translation is CASSSPTPSNTGELFF.

This clonotype was detected only a few times. The CDR3 spells CASSRGLAGVKETQYF. The CDR3 DNA reads TGTGCCAGCAGCCGCGGTCTAGCGGGAGTAAAGGAGACCCAGTACTTC. The V and J genes are TRBV7-9 and TRBJ2-5; the match to TRBD2 covers 10 bases. V lost 5 bases and J lost 5; bases outside the gene matches: 11. This CDR3 has 16 amino acids. The germline V gene has CDR1 SEHNR and CDR2 FQNEAQ (reference sequence).

This clonotype has just a few counts. This rearrangement joins TRBV5-6 to TRBJ2-5; D is perhaps TRBD1 (6 bases). Trimming removed 2 bases at V and 0 bases at J, with 11 bases between. In germline, CDR1 is SGHDT, CDR2 YYEEEE. The CDR3 has 15 amino acids. CDR3 in DNA: TGTGCCAGCAGCTTCAGGGGAAAGTACCAAGAGACCCAGTACTTC. It encodes CASSFRGKYQETQYF.

Comments on this clonotype: At one boundary the junction diverges from the germline segment, which might be a read error. The chain joins TRBV6-1 to TRBJ2-1; 7 bases match TRBD1. Germline values: CDR1 MNHNS, CDR2 SASEGT. The CDR3 sequence is 14 residues long. The CDR3 DNA follows: TGTGCGAGCACCCCGGGACAGCACTACAATGAGCAGTTCTTC. Protein sequence: CASTPGQHYNEQFF.

The V gene is TRBV5-1, the J gene TRBJ2-2; possible D gene TRBD2, 6 bases. Between the trimmed V and J ends, which lost 5 bases and 4 bases, there was a span of 12 bases. Germline V gene sequence: CDR1 SGHRS, CDR2 YFSETQ. This CDR3 has 14 residues. CDR3 DNA: TGCGCCAGCAGAGATGGGGGGTTCACCGGGGAGCTGTTTTTT. Its translation is CASRDGGFTGELFF.

The V call is TRBV6-1, the J call TRBJ2-2, with 11 bases lining up with TRBD1. The CDR3 runs 16 residues. Germline V CDR1 and CDR2: MNHNS, SASEGT. V lost 5 bases and J lost 3; bases outside the gene matches: 5. CDR3 sequence: CASSRDRGVYTGELFF. DNA for the CDR3: TGTGCCAGCAGTAGGGACAGGGGGGTGTACACCGGGGAGCTGTTTTTT.

The rearrangement joins TRBV28 to TRBJ1-6; 9 bases align to TRBD1. The J segment lost 12 bases and the V segment lost 9 bases, leaving 3 bases of the junction unmatched. This CDR3 has 11 amino acids. Germline V gene lookup returns CDR1 MDHEN and CDR2 SYDVKM. In DNA form, the CDR3 reads TGTGCCAGTGGACAGGGGAGACCCCTCCACTTT. Protein: CASGQGRPLHF.